This passage covers 30 T cell receptor beta chains from one sample sequenced in a study of patients and donors after allogeneic stem cell transplantation. MiXCR, applied by TCRdb to the RT-PCR reads, yields one record per CDR3 protein. The sample lists more than 850,000 distinct CDR3 sequences, roughly 18% occurring once. Material: blood, either unsorted or a sorted T cell fraction (not recorded which). The receptor source for this set is a human donor who was either an allogeneic HSCT recipient or a stem cell or donor lymphocyte infusion donor (not recorded which). It is not recorded whose cells these are; they may come from a transplant donor.

This clonotype was observed at least ten times. This rearrangement joins TRBV27 to TRBJ1-4; 9 nucleotides align to TRBD1. V was clipped by 1 base and J by 7 bases; unmatched bases: 7. Germline V gene sequence: CDR1 MNHEY, CDR2 SMNVEV (reference sequence). The CDR3 is 16 residues long. CDR3 nucleotides: TGTGCCAGCAGTTTATTTGGGGGACAGGGTGGTGAAAAACTGTTTTTT. This encodes CASSLFGGQGGEKLFF.

The V and J genes are TRBV7-3 and TRBJ2-1; a possible D gene is TRBD1 (7 bases). V shed 5 bases and J shed 15 bases, with 20 bases lying between them. This CDR3 has 13 amino acids. Germline CDR1 reads SGHTA; CDR2 reads FQGTGA. CDR3 DNA sequence: TGTGCCAGCAGCCCCCGACAGGGTGGGAGGCTGTTCTTC. It yields the protein CASSPRQGGRLFF.

This clonotype has only a few counts. This chain links TRBV7-9 with TRBJ2-2; no definite D call. CDR1 SEHNR and CDR2 FQNEAQ come from the germline V gene (reference sequence). This CDR3 comprises 15 residues. Trimming left V 5 bases short and J 7 bases short, with 17 bases between. The CDR3 DNA reads as TGTGCCAGCAGCCCCCGGGCAGTATACAACGGGGAGCTGTTTTTT. This sequence encodes CASSPRAVYNGELFF.

This clonotype was seen a handful of times. The chain recombines TRBV24-1 with TRBJ2-5; D perhaps matches TRBD2 (5 bases). This CDR3 is built from 13 residues. V gave up 4 bases and J gave up 4 bases, with 9 bases separating them. Germline CDR1 reads KGHDR; CDR2 reads SFDVKD. This CDR3 is CATSEPAGETQYF. The DNA for the CDR3 is TGTGCCACCAGTGAACCGGCGGGAGAGACCCAGTACTTC.

The chain is built from TRBV6-1 and TRBJ1-6; no clear D gene. The V and J ends lost 0 bases and 0 bases respectively, with 15 bases between them. The CDR3 loop spans 19 amino acids. CDR1 is MNHNS and CDR2 is SASEGT in the germline V gene. The CDR3 DNA reads TGTGCCAGCAGTGAAGCGCTTCTGGGAAGGAGCTCCTATAATTCACCCCTCCACTTT. The encoded protein is CASSEALLGRSSYNSPLHF.

This clonotype was found a few times. J is TRBJ2-4 and V is TRBV20-1; D is unclear. Trimming shortened V by 6 bases and J by 0 bases, and 9 bases separated the two germline ends. CDR3 length: 13 residues. Germline CDR1 reads DFQATT; CDR2 reads SNEGSKA (reference sequence). The CDR3 protein is CSARRLAKNIQYF. DNA of the CDR3: TGCAGTGCCCGGCGCCTAGCCAAAAACATTCAGTACTTC.

This chain connects TRBV7-8 to TRBJ1-6; the D is unclear. Between the trimmed V and J ends, which lost 1 base and 10 bases, there was a span of 17 bases. There are 16 residues in the CDR3. CDR1 is SGHVS, CDR2 FQNEAQ, per germline. DNA of the CDR3: TGTGCCAGCAGCTTAGGGTCGGGAGGAGCAGGCTCACCCCTCCACTTT. Its protein product is CASSLGSGGAGSPLHF.

This clonotype was detected only a few times. This chain's CDR3 is CASSLVAGGYSPLHF. The CDR3 nucleotides read TGTGCCAGCAGCTTAGTGGCAGGCGGGTATTCACCCCTCCACTTT. This rearrangement joins TRBV11-2 to TRBJ1-6; D ambiguous. Germline lookup yields CDR1 SGHAT and CDR2 FQNNGV. The CDR3 length is 15 residues. Between the trimmed V and J ends, which lost 1 base and 8 bases, there was a span of 12 bases.

This clonotype was found many times. V and J are TRBV9 and TRBJ2-5, with TRBD1 matching over 9 bases. With 4 bases clipped from V and 5 bases from J, the junction kept 9 bases outside the gene matches. The CDR3 has 15 amino acids. Germline CDR1 and CDR2: SGDLS and YYNGEE. DNA of the CDR3: TGTGCCAGCAGCCGACAGGGGGTTAAGGGGGAGACCCAGTACTTC. As protein: CASSRQGVKGETQYF.

The chain employs TRBV6-6 and TRBJ1-1; D is ambiguous. Germline CDR1 reads MNHNY; CDR2 reads SVGAGI (reference sequence). Trimming took off 2 bases at V and 9 bases at J, with 10 bases between the two ends. The CDR3 has 12 residues. CDR3 amino acids: CASSYVSAKAFF. The CDR3 DNA sequence: TGTGCCAGCAGTTACGTCTCGGCTAAAGCTTTCTTT.

This CDR3 is CASSFSAEAFF. The DNA of the CDR3 is TGTGCCAGCAGTTTCTCAGCTGAAGCTTTCTTT. The chain combines TRBV12-3 or TRBV12-4 with TRBJ1-1, with D hard to call. Between the trimmed V and J ends, which lost 3 bases and 6 bases, there was a span of 5 bases. The CDR3 length is 11 residues.

This clonotype came up a few times. The chain joins TRBV6-5 to TRBJ2-2, with no clear D. CDR3 size: 16 residues. Between the trimmed V and J ends, which lost 0 bases and 1 base, there was a span of 9 bases. Per the germline V gene, CDR1 is MNHEY and CDR2 is SVGAGI. The CDR3 reads CASSYSDPVNTGELFF. CDR3 DNA: TGTGCCAGCAGTTACTCTGACCCCGTGAACACCGGGGAGCTGTTTTTT.

This clonotype has only a few counts. The chain carries TRBV5-1 and TRBJ1-1; no clear D. The CDR3 sequence is 14 residues long. The V gene's germline CDR1 is SGHRS and CDR2 YFSETQ. V gave up 4 bases and J gave up 10 bases, with 20 bases separating them. CDR3 protein: CASSTTPDGLGAFF. In nucleotides, the CDR3 is TGCGCCAGCAGCACCACACCGGACGGGCTTGGAGCTTTCTTT.

The chain is built from TRBV9 and TRBJ1-6; D gene uncertain. Looked up from germline, CDR1 is SGDLS and CDR2 is YYNGEE. V was shortened by 2 bases and J by 8 bases, with 8 bases between the two germline ends. The CDR3 has 13 residues. The CDR3 reads CASSVGNDSPLHF. The CDR3 bases are TGTGCCAGCAGCGTTGGTAACGATTCACCCCTCCACTTT. Full variable domain (remainder filled in from reference TRBV9 and TRBJ1-6): DSGVTQTPKHLITATGQRVTLRCSPRSGDLSVYWYQQSLDQGLQFLIQYYNGEERAKGNILERFSAQQFPDLHSELNLSSLELGDSALYFCASSVGNDSPLHFGNGTRLTVT.

This clonotype was detected only a few times. This chain links TRBV12-3 or TRBV12-4 with TRBJ2-3, with D perhaps TRBD2 (6 bases). V lost 6 bases and J 2 bases, leaving 15 bases between the germline ends. This CDR3 is built from 15 residues. The CDR3 bases are TGTGCCAGCAGGGAGGGGAATTCGAACACAGATACGCAGTATTTT. Its translation: CASREGNSNTDTQYF.

V usage is TRBV7-9 and J usage is TRBJ1-3, with TRBD1 as a possible D gene (5 bases). In germline, CDR1 is SEHNR, CDR2 FQNEAQ (reference sequence). The V and J ends lost 1 base and 1 base respectively, with 8 bases between them. The CDR3 covers 15 residues. Here the CDR3 reads CASSLVSGSGNTIYF. For the CDR3, the DNA is TGTGCCAGCAGCTTAGTATCAGGGTCTGGAAACACCATATATTTT.

This clonotype was detected only once. The V call is TRBV6-5, the J call TRBJ2-4; weak D call: TRBD1 (6 bases). This CDR3 is 14 amino acids long. The V end lost 2 bases, the J end lost 9 bases, and 14 bases lay between the germline ends. Germline assignment: CDR1 MNHEY and CDR2 SVGAGI. CDR3 coding DNA: TGTGCCAGCAGTTACGGGGCAGGGGTTGGCATTCAGTACTTC. Protein product: CASSYGAGVGIQYF.

The chain carries TRBV24-1 and TRBJ2-2, with 8 positions matching TRBD1. The germline V gene has CDR1 KGHDR and CDR2 SFDVKD. After removal of 4 bases from V and 4 bases from J, the junction contained 7 bases not matched to a gene. This CDR3 has 16 amino acids. The CDR3 bases are TGTGCCACCAGTGACCTTGACAGGGGTGGCACCGGGGAGCTGTTTTTT. This translates into CATSDLDRGGTGELFF.

V is TRBV15 and J is TRBJ2-1; D gene ambiguous. Trimming removed 1 base at V and 10 bases at J, with 14 bases between. The CDR3 is 14 residues long. Germline V gene sequence: CDR1 LNHNV, CDR2 YYDKDF (reference sequence). This chain's CDR3 is CATSRGASMREQFF. Written as DNA, the CDR3 is TGTGCCACCAGCAGAGGGGCCTCAATGCGGGAGCAGTTCTTC.

The chain has TRBV5-5 and TRBJ2-5; 9 nucleotides match TRBD1. Losses at the gene ends were 0 bases for V and 5 bases for J; bases not matched to a gene: 5. Germline V lookup: CDR1 SGHKS, CDR2 YYEKEE (reference sequence). There are 15 residues in the CDR3. The CDR3 DNA reads as TGTGCCAGCAGCTTGGAAACAGGGGGCTACGAGACCCAGTACTTC. Encoded protein: CASSLETGGYETQYF.

There are a few counts of this clonotype. The CDR3 DNA is TGTGCCAGCAGCGTAGGGTTCAGCTCCTACAATGAGCAGTTCTTC. This gives the protein CASSVGFSSYNEQFF. The chain links TRBV9 to TRBJ2-1; no reliable D call. Trimming shortened V by 0 bases and J by 0 bases, and 7 bases separated the two germline ends. Germline lookup yields CDR1 SGDLS and CDR2 YYNGEE. The CDR3 spans 15 residues.

V gene TRBV20-1 combines with J gene TRBJ2-1, with 10 bases aligning to TRBD2. The CDR3 runs to 17 residues. The germline V gene encodes CDR1 DFQATT and CDR2 SNEGSKA (reference sequence). After removal of 0 bases from V and 4 bases from J, the junction contained 9 bases not matched to a gene. CDR3 sequence: CSARDADSGRVYNEQFF. CDR3 nucleotides: TGCAGTGCTAGAGACGCCGACAGCGGGAGGGTTTACAATGAGCAGTTCTTC.

This chain connects TRBV20-1 to TRBJ2-7; tentatively, D is TRBD1 or TRBD2 (5 bases each). The CDR3 consists of 14 residues. Germline V gives CDR1 DFQATT, CDR2 SNEGSKA (reference sequence). Trimming took off 2 bases at V and 4 bases at J, with 15 bases between the two ends. CDR3 bases: TGCAGTGCTAGACCCGGGACGGTAAAATACGAGCAGTACTTC. This translates into CSARPGTVKYEQYF.

This clonotype came up many times. The genes are TRBV12-3 or TRBV12-4 and TRBJ1-2, with a tentative D call TRBD1 (6 bases). V lost 4 bases to trimming and J lost 6 bases, with 12 bases between them. CDR3 length equals 13 residues. The CDR3 DNA reads TGTGCCAGCAGTTCCAGGGGCGCAAATGGCTACACCTTC. Protein: CASSSRGANGYTF.

The rearrangement uses TRBV9 and TRBJ2-1; possibly TRBD2 for D (5 bases). Germline CDR1 SGDLS, CDR2 YYNGEE. Trimming left V 4 bases short and J 8 bases short, with 16 bases between. This CDR3 has 14 amino acids. CDR3 residues: CASSPRRSGDEQFF. The CDR3, as DNA: TGTGCCAGCAGCCCCCGTAGGAGCGGCGATGAGCAGTTCTTC.

J is TRBJ2-7 and V is TRBV27; D is possibly TRBD2 (6 bases). Germline CDR1 reads MNHEY; CDR2 reads SMNVEV (reference sequence). The CDR3 loop spans 15 amino acids. V shed 4 bases and J shed 2 bases, with 15 bases lying between them. The CDR3 bases are TGTGCCAGCAGTTCGCGGACGAGGAGGGCCTACGAGCAGTACTTC. It specifies CASSSRTRRAYEQYF.

This clonotype was recorded at least ten times. The chain combines TRBV12-3 or TRBV12-4 with TRBJ1-1; D is unclear. V was cut by 7 bases and J by 10 bases, with 19 bases left in between. CDR3 length: 13 residues. CDR3 DNA sequence: TGTGCCAGCATACAGACGCTGGCGGTGGGAGCTTTCTTT. This encodes CASIQTLAVGAFF.

The rearrangement links TRBV21-1 to TRBJ2-5; TRBD1, the table's D call, lacks a check against the DNA. TRBV21-1 has pseudogene status. The CDR3 runs to 16 residues. CDR3 sequence: CASSKEVGQGGETQYF. The CDR3 coding sequence is TGTGCCAGCAGCAAAGAAGTAGGACAGGGCGGAGAGACCCAGTACTTC.

This clonotype was counted between two and nine times. The chain combines TRBV5-1 with TRBJ1-2; 8 bases align to TRBD1. CDR1 and CDR2 (germline): SGHRS, YFSETQ. The trim removed 4 bases at V and 4 bases at J, leaving 6 bases unmatched. This CDR3 region has 14 residues. CDR3 DNA sequence: TGCGCCAGCAGCATCAGGGGGCGCTCCTATGGCTACACCTTC. Its protein is CASSIRGRSYGYTF.

This clonotype turned up a few times. CDR3 DNA: TGCAGTGCTAGAGATGAACTCGGGTACCAAGAGACCCAGTACTTC. It translates to CSARDELGYQETQYF. The genes are TRBV20-1 and TRBJ2-5; D gene ambiguous. Trimming stripped 0 bases from V and 0 bases from J, with 11 bases between. The CDR3 consists of 15 residues. CDR1 and CDR2 from the germline V gene are DFQATT and SNEGSKA (reference sequence).